Listed below are T cell receptor beta chains from one sample, sequenced in a study of T-cell memory formation after mild COVID-19. One entry per CDR3 protein results from TCRdb running MiXCR on the 5' RACE reads. Counted here are a few hundred thousand distinct CDR3 sequences, 14% occurring once; the ten biggest clones make up roughly 22%. Sequenced material: PBMCs or a T cell subset sorted from them (not recorded which). The receptors were sampled from a man between 18 and 29 years old who had mild COVID-19 (a few samples of this study predate the infection). Cell type and time point are not known. CDR3s leave out the opening cysteine and the closing phenylalanine or tryptophan.

j_call: TRBJ1-2
v_call: TRBV12-3/TRBV12-4
cdr3_aa: ASTTSGRDGYT

j_call: TRBJ2-2
v_call: TRBV6-2/TRBV6-3
cdr3_aa: ASSYPGTGDTGELF

j_call: TRBJ2-7
v_call: TRBV4-1
cdr3_aa: ASSQGVQGVYEQY

j_call: TRBJ2-5
v_call: TRBV5-1
cdr3_aa: ASSLADWVYQETQY

j_call: TRBJ2-2
v_call: TRBV4-3
cdr3_aa: ASSQATGGYPGGELF

j_call: TRBJ1-1
v_call: TRBV6-5
cdr3_aa: ASARTGDTEAF

j_call: TRBJ2-2
v_call: TRBV3-1
cdr3_aa: ASSHTGTGITGELF

j_call: TRBJ1-4
v_call: TRBV20-1
cdr3_aa: SARLELSGGEKLF

j_call: TRBJ1-2
v_call: TRBV2
cdr3_aa: ASRDDRGSAGYT

j_call: TRBJ2-3
v_call: TRBV30
cdr3_aa: AWSVSGGSTDTQY

j_call: TRBJ1-3
v_call: TRBV7-2
cdr3_aa: ASSLVVRRGRGNTIY

j_call: TRBJ1-3
v_call: TRBV4-3
cdr3_aa: ASSQDMGQYGNTIY

j_call: TRBJ2-3
v_call: TRBV27
cdr3_aa: ASSFQTQRSTDTQY

j_call: TRBJ2-7
v_call: TRBV7-2
cdr3_aa: ASSYPGAAGEQY

j_call: TRBJ2-3
v_call: TRBV27
cdr3_aa: ASRLADSTDTQY